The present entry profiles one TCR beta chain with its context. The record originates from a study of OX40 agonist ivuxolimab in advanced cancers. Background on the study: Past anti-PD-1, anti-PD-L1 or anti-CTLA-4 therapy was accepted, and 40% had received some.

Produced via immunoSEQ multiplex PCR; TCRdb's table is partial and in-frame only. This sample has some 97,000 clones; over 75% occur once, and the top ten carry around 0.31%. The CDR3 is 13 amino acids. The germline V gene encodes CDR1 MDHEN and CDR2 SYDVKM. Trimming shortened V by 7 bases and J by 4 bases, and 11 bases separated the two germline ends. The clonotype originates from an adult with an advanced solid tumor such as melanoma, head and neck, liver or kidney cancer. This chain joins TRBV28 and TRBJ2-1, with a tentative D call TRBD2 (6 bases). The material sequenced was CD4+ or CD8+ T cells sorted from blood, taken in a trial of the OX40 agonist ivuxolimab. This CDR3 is CASKGLGYNEQFF. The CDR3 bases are TGTGCCAGCAAGGGACTGGGGTACAATGAGCAGTTCTTC.